Listed below are T cell receptor beta chains from one sample, sequenced in a study of regulatory T cells in long-lasting Graves disease. From the multiplex PCR reads, TCRdb called clonotypes with MiXCR, one entry per CDR3 protein. Among approximately 460,000 distinct CDR3 sequences, around 15% were seen once, and the ten largest hold approximately 11%. This sample also belongs to another study, concerning T cells in Graves' hyperthyroidism and ophthalmopathy.

Source: peripheral blood mononuclear cells (PBMCs), taken at new diagnosis, from a patient treated with antithyroid drugs. Receptor source: a woman aged 30 to 39 with Graves disease. CDR3s include the opening cysteine and the closing phenylalanine or tryptophan. A D gene is named only where the DNA matches it firmly. Expanded clones get a size class; other rows say once, few or many, or leave the size out.

>TRBJ1-1|TRBD1|many|TRBV9
TGTGCCAGCACAATGACAGGGCGCACTGAAGCTTTCTTT
CASTMTGRTEAFF
>TRBJ2-1|TRBD2|NA|TRBV20-1
TGCAGTGCTACCGACTCACTCACACGGACTAGCGGGAGGGCGGGCTACAATGAGCAGTTCTTC
CSATDSLTRTSGRAGYNEQFF
>TRBJ1-1|TRBD1|many|TRBV5-1
TGCGCCAGCAGCCCTAGGACAGGCTCTATGAACACTGAAGCTTTCTTT
CASSPRTGSMNTEAFF
>TRBJ1-1|NA|NA|TRBV25-1
TGTGCCAGCAGTGACGGGCGGGCAATGAACACTGAAGCTTTCTTT
CASSDGRAMNTEAFF
>TRBJ2-4|NA|NA|TRBV29-1
TGCAGCGCCCGCGCGGTACCCAAAAACATTCAGTACTTC
CSARAVPKNIQYF
>TRBJ1-1|TRBD1|few|TRBV19
TGTGCCAGTACCACAACAGGGGAACGGCTCCCTGAAGCTTTCTTT
CASTTTGERLPEAFF
>TRBJ2-3|NA|few|TRBV7-9
TGTGCCAGCAGCCCACGGGACAGTGGGGGGGATACGCAGTATTTT
CASSPRDSGGDTQYF
>TRBJ1-4|TRBD1|NA|TRBV7-9
TGTGCCAGCAGCTTCGGACAGGGAGGTGAAAAACTGTTTTTT
CASSFGQGGEKLFF
>TRBJ1-5|NA|few|TRBV6-2/TRBV6-3
TGTGCCAGCAAAGACGACCCTTATGGCAATCAGCCCCAGCATTTT
CASKDDPYGNQPQHF
>TRBJ1-1|NA|many|TRBV28
TGTGCCAGCAGTCAAGTTGGGGGCGTCGAGGGGACTGAAGCTTTCTTT
CASSQVGGVEGTEAFF
>TRBJ2-5|NA|many|TRBV12-3/TRBV12-4
TGTGCCAGCAGGAGACAGATGAAGGAGACCCAGTACTTC
CASRRQMKETQYF
>TRBJ1-2|TRBD1|NA|TRBV27
TGTGCCAGCAGTTTGCACAGGGGGTTTTACTATGGCTACACCTTC
CASSLHRGFYYGYTF
>TRBJ1-1|NA|many|TRBV11-3
TGTGCCAGCAGCTTAGACCTACAAGATGAAGCTTTCTTT
CASSLDLQDEAFF
>TRBJ2-3|TRBD2|many|TRBV7-9
TGTGCCAGCAGCCAAGCGGGAGGGAAAGATACGCAGTATTTT
CASSQAGGKDTQYF
>TRBJ2-7|NA|NA|TRBV24-1
TGTGCCACCAGTGATGGCGGGAATGAGCAGTACTTC
CATSDGGNEQYF
>TRBJ2-7|NA|many|TRBV28
TGTGCCTACCGGGACAAGTCCTACGAGCAGTACTTC
CAYRDKSYEQYF
>TRBJ2-5|NA|NA|TRBV24-1
TGTGCCACCAGTGGAACGGGAATCGGAAGTGAGACCCAGTACTTC
CATSGTGIGSETQYF
>TRBJ2-5|TRBD2|many|TRBV7-8
TGTGCCAGCAGCTTAGAAGCCCCCGTGTCAGCGGGAGGAGAGACCCAGTACTTC
CASSLEAPVSAGGETQYF